The 15 T cell receptor beta chains below come from one sample, sequenced in a study of T-cell memory formation after mild COVID-19. TCRdb itself ran the 5' RACE reads through MiXCR, one entry per CDR3 protein. Counted here are approximately 260,000 distinct CDR3 sequences, about a sixth occurring once; the ten biggest clones make up 23%. What was sequenced was PBMCs or a T cell subset sorted from them (not recorded which). The receptors here all came from a man younger than 35 who had mild COVID-19 (a few samples of this study predate the infection). Cell type and time point are not known.

This chain joins TRBV7-2 and TRBJ2-4; D might be TRBD1 (6 bases). The CDR3 contains 12 residues. V lost 2 bases and J 14 bases, leaving 13 bases between the germline ends. Germline CDR1 SGHTA, CDR2 FQGNSA. The DNA of the CDR3 is TGTGCCAGCAGCTTAAAGCCCGGGGACAAGTACTTC. Translated, it gives CASSLKPGDKYF.

In this sample, this clonotype turned up a few times. The rearrangement joins TRBV2 to TRBJ1-1; no definite D call. V lost 7 bases, J lost 4 bases, and 7 bases lay in between. Germline V gene data show CDR1 as SNHLY and CDR2 as FYNNEI. This CDR3 spans 11 amino acids. CDR3 in amino acids: CASKSTTEAFF. The CDR3 DNA follows: TGTGCCAGCAAGAGCACCACTGAAGCTTTCTTT.

The gene calls are TRBV5-1 and TRBJ2-5; 9 bases align to TRBD2. V lost 3 bases to trimming and J lost 2 bases; unmatched junction nucleotides: 5. The CDR3 covers 15 residues. The germline V gene encodes CDR1 SGHRS and CDR2 YFSETQ. CDR3: CASSYRLAVQETQYF. As DNA, the CDR3 is TGCGCCAGCAGCTACCGACTAGCGGTTCAAGAGACCCAGTACTTC.

The CDR3 DNA is TGTGCCAGCAGTGAATACACCGGGACCCAGTACAATGAGCAGTTCTTC. This sequence encodes CASSEYTGTQYNEQFF. The chain links TRBV25-1 to TRBJ2-1; D may be TRBD1 or TRBD2 (5 bases each). Germline-derived CDR1 and CDR2 are MGHDK and SYGVNS. V lost 0 bases and J 4 bases, leaving 13 bases between the germline ends. The CDR3 consists of 16 residues.

This clonotype was seen a handful of times. The chain joins TRBV12-3 or TRBV12-4 to TRBJ1-5; D gene ambiguous. The CDR3 loop spans 14 amino acids. V lost 5 bases to trimming and J lost 7 bases, with 15 bases between them. CDR3 bases: TGTGCCAGCAGTACATCCCTAGGAGGCCAGCCCCAGCATTTT. Its translation is CASSTSLGGQPQHF.

This clonotype was recorded a few times. V usage is TRBV12-3 or TRBV12-4 and J usage is TRBJ2-2, with 11 bases identical to TRBD2. V shed 7 bases and J 4 bases; nucleotides not matched to a gene: 8. CDR3 length: 16 residues. Here the CDR3 reads CASTALAGGSTGELFF. CDR3 in DNA: TGTGCCAGCACAGCCTTAGCGGGGGGGAGCACCGGGGAGCTGTTTTTT.

This chain links TRBV5-1 with TRBJ2-4; 9 positions agree with TRBD1. The CDR3 spans 15 residues. V lost 5 bases and J lost 0; bases outside the gene matches: 3. CDR1 SGHRS and CDR2 YFSETQ come from the germline V gene. CDR3 coding DNA: TGCGCCAGCAGTCGGGACAGGGTAGCCAAAAACATTCAGTACTTC. This gives the protein CASSRDRVAKNIQYF.

This chain uses TRBV24-1 with TRBJ1-5; 10 bases align to TRBD1. Germline V gene sequence: CDR1 KGHDR, CDR2 SFDVKD. The trim removed 5 bases at V and 6 bases at J, leaving 3 bases unmatched. The CDR3 is 14 residues long. In DNA form, the CDR3 reads TGTGCCACCAGTGGGACAGGGGGGGGTCAGCCCCAGCATTTT. Residues: CATSGTGGGQPQHF.

At least ten counts were recorded for this clonotype. V is TRBV12-3 or TRBV12-4 and J is TRBJ2-1, with TRBD2 identical over 11 bases. This CDR3 is 17 amino acids long. J gave up 6 bases and V 6 bases, and 13 bases lay outside the gene matches. The CDR3 spells CASSHLLKGLAVNEQFF. For the CDR3, the DNA is TGTGCCAGCAGCCACCTTCTTAAGGGACTAGCGGTCAATGAGCAGTTCTTC.

In its sample, this clonotype was seen many times. The gene calls are TRBV5-1 and TRBJ2-1; D remains ambiguous. Germline CDR1 and CDR2: SGHRS and YFSETQ. The CDR3 sequence is 13 residues long. With 0 bases removed from V and 6 bases from J, the gap between germline ends came to 7 bases. The chain's CDR3 is CASSLGPTNEQFF. The CDR3 bases are TGCGCCAGCAGCTTGGGACCAACCAATGAGCAGTTCTTC.

This clonotype was found a few times. The chain combines TRBV5-1 with TRBJ1-1; TRBD1 is a possible D gene (6 bases). The germline V gene has CDR1 SGHRS and CDR2 YFSETQ. With 7 bases removed from V and 2 bases from J, the gap between germline ends came to 12 bases. CDR3 length equals 13 residues. The CDR3, as DNA: TGCGCCAGCGGTACGGGGGGCAACACTGAAGCTTTCTTT. Translating it yields CASGTGGNTEAFF.

This rearrangement joins TRBV4-3 to TRBJ1-1; D gene ambiguous. This CDR3 has 14 residues. Trimming removed 0 bases at V and 1 base at J, with 6 bases between. Per germline, CDR1 LGHNA and CDR2 YSLEER. Here the CDR3 DNA reads TGCGCCAGCAGCCAAGATGGCAGGAACACTGAAGCTTTCTTT. This gives the protein CASSQDGRNTEAFF.

The DNA for the CDR3 is TGTGCTAGTGGTTCTGGAGGCGGGGCAGATACGCAGTATTTT. Protein: CASGSGGGADTQYF. The rearrangement uses TRBV12-5 and TRBJ2-3; tentative D call: TRBD2 (6 bases). Germline V gives CDR1 LGHNT, CDR2 FRNRAP. V was trimmed by 4 bases and J by 4 bases, leaving 12 bases between them. This CDR3 comprises 14 residues.

This clonotype has just a few counts. V usage is TRBV4-3 and J usage is TRBJ1-2; the match to TRBD1 covers 10 bases. V shed 7 bases and J 12 bases; nucleotides not matched to a gene: 11. Germline-derived CDR1 and CDR2 are LGHNA and YSLEER. This CDR3 has 13 residues. The CDR3 spells CASMPAGQGIDTF. The CDR3 DNA follows: TGCGCCAGCATGCCGGCGGGACAGGGGATCGACACCTTC.

The V and J genes are TRBV6-6 and TRBJ2-5; 10 bases are a match to TRBD2. V shed 2 bases and J 4 bases; nucleotides not matched to a gene: 4. This CDR3 comprises 15 residues. Germline-derived CDR1 and CDR2 are MNHNY and SVGAGI (reference sequence). The CDR3 sequence is CASSYQRGGAETQYF. CDR3 DNA sequence: TGTGCCAGCAGTTACCAGCGGGGGGGCGCAGAGACCCAGTACTTC.